Each of the 30 T cell receptor beta chains below was sequenced from the same sample in a study of blood T cell repertoires in COVID-19. Data came from immunoSEQ multiplex PCR; TCRdb stores just in-frame clones and leaves some out. The sample comprises about 240,000 clones, about four fifths of which are singletons, and roughly 8% rests with the top ten. The sample taken for sequencing was peripheral blood. The receptors were gathered from a woman of 80 years or more with COVID-19, enrolled during active disease.

This clone has a handful of counts. The chain is built from TRBV28 and TRBJ2-7; TRBD2 matches 7 bases. Trimming at V came to 6 bases and at J to 6 bases, leaving 5 bases not matched to a gene. This CDR3 has 12 residues. Germline V gene sequence: CDR1 MDHEN, CDR2 SYDVKM. CDR3 sequence: CASRSTGGEQYF. The CDR3 bases are TGTGCCAGCAGATCGACGGGAGGCGAGCAGTACTTC.

V usage is TRBV30 and J usage is TRBJ1-2, with D uncertain. From germline, CDR1 is GTSNPN and CDR2 SVGIG (reference sequence). The CDR3 extends over 13 amino acids. Trimming left V 2 bases short and J 7 bases short, with 14 bases between. CDR3 amino acids: CAWSRGTASGYTF. CDR3 nucleotide sequence: TGTGCCTGGAGTCGGGGAACGGCTAGTGGCTACACCTTC.

The J gene is TRBJ2-7, the V gene TRBV5-5; D not resolved. This CDR3 region has 13 residues. Germline V gives CDR1 SGHKS, CDR2 YYEKEE (reference sequence). V was pared by 1 base and J by 0 bases, with 5 bases between. The DNA for the CDR3 is TGTGCCAGCAGCTTGTCAGTCTCCTACGAGCAGTACTTC. Residues: CASSLSVSYEQYF.

The chain is built from TRBV27 and TRBJ1-1; D is undetermined. Trimming took off 0 bases at V and 4 bases at J, with 15 bases between the two ends. This CDR3 has 16 residues. Per germline, CDR1 MNHEY and CDR2 SMNVEV (reference sequence). The CDR3 DNA reads TGTGCCAGCAGTTTATCGCCCCTGAAGAGGGCCACTGAAGCTTTCTTT. Its protein product is CASSLSPLKRATEAFF.

The chain carries TRBV5-1 and TRBJ1-1; D not resolved. The CDR3 is 15 amino acids. The germline gives CDR1 SGHRS, CDR2 YFSETQ. Deletions cut 1 base from V and 2 bases from J, with 12 bases between. The CDR3 protein is CASSLKAGGNTEAFF. CDR3 sequence (DNA): TGCGCCAGCAGCTTGAAAGCGGGAGGAAACACTGAAGCTTTCTTT.

V is TRBV6-4 and J is TRBJ2-3; 10 bases map to TRBD2. CDR1 is MRHNA, CDR2 SNTAGT, per germline. The J segment lost 6 bases and the V segment lost 4 bases, leaving 7 bases of the junction unmatched. CDR3 length: 15 amino acids. Here the CDR3 reads CASSVASGGGDTQYF. The CDR3 nucleotides are TGTGCCAGCAGTGTGGCTAGCGGGGGTGGTGATACGCAGTATTTT.

The chain uses TRBV2 and TRBJ1-5; tentatively, D is TRBD1 (6 bases). In germline, CDR1 is SNHLY, CDR2 FYNNEI. This CDR3 comprises 18 residues. V lost 6 bases and J lost 1, with 22 bases in between. The CDR3 sequence is CASSLLPTGTASNQPQHF. The DNA of the CDR3 is TGTGCCAGCAGCCTTTTGCCCACAGGGACCGCAAGCAATCAGCCCCAGCATTTT.

The chain uses TRBV7-3 and TRBJ2-1; no clear D. Looked up from germline, CDR1 is SGHTA and CDR2 is FQGTGA. The V and J ends lost 5 bases and 5 bases respectively, with 10 bases between them. This CDR3 region has 13 residues. The CDR3 loop is CASSPSLDNEQFF. As DNA, the CDR3 is TGTGCCAGCAGCCCTTCCTTAGACAATGAGCAGTTCTTC.

The rearrangement joins TRBV2 to TRBJ1-5; no definite D call. This CDR3 comprises 15 residues. Trimming shortened V by 4 bases and J by 4 bases, and 14 bases separated the two germline ends. The germline CDR1 and CDR2 sequences are SNHLY and FYNNEI. For the CDR3, the DNA is TGTGCCAGCAGTGGAGGCTCCCTCTGGAATCAGCCCCAGCATTTT. It codes for CASSGGSLWNQPQHF. Together with reference TRBV2 and TRBJ1-5, the CDR3 gives the full variable domain: EPEVTQTPSHQVTQMGQEVILRCVPISNHLYFYWYRQILGQKVEFLVSFYNNEISEKSEIFDDQFSVERPDGSNFTLKIRSTKLEDSAMYFCASSGGSLWNQPQHFGDGTRLSIL.

The rearrangement uses TRBV20-1 and TRBJ1-6, with TRBD1 matching over 11 bases. The CDR3 contains 15 residues. V was clipped by 3 bases and J by 10 bases; unmatched bases: 8. CDR1 and CDR2 (germline): DFQATT, SNEGSKA (reference sequence). CDR3 region: CSASKGQGAWSPLHF. In nucleotides, the CDR3 is TGCAGTGCTAGTAAAGGACAGGGGGCATGGTCACCCCTCCACTTT.

The genes are TRBV13 and TRBJ1-2; tentatively, D is TRBD1 (6 bases). The V end lost 3 bases, the J end lost 0 bases, and 17 bases lay between the germline ends. From germline, CDR1 is PRHDT and CDR2 FYEKMQ (reference sequence). This CDR3 is built from 17 residues. This CDR3 is CASSFGPQGSSNYGYTF. The CDR3 region has the DNA TGTGCCAGCAGCTTTGGGCCACAGGGATCGTCTAACTATGGCTACACCTTC.

The genes are TRBV29-1 and TRBJ2-3, with TRBD2 identical over 7 bases. This CDR3 comprises 14 residues. The germline V gene encodes CDR1 SQVTM and CDR2 ANQGSEA. Germline trimming cut 4 bases from V and 2 bases from J; bases unmatched to any gene: 6. CDR3 DNA: TGCAGCGTTGGGTCTAGCGGCACCACAGATACGCAGTATTTT. Translated, it gives CSVGSSGTTDTQYF.

J is TRBJ1-2 and V is TRBV11-1; TRBD1 agrees at 7 bases. The CDR3 contains 15 residues. CDR1 SGHAT and CDR2 FQDESV come from the germline V gene (reference sequence). J lost 0 bases, V lost 5 bases, and 6 bases had no gene match. CDR3 nucleotide sequence: TGTGCCAGCAGCGTCGACAGGGAACCTAACTATGGCTACACCTTC. Translated, it gives CASSVDREPNYGYTF.

The chain uses TRBV19 and TRBJ2-3; D unresolved. The germline V and J ends were trimmed by 5 bases and 2 bases, with 2 bases remaining between them. This CDR3 comprises 11 residues. The germline gives CDR1 LNHDA, CDR2 SQIVND (reference sequence). In DNA, the CDR3 is TGTGCCAGTAGTTACACAGATACGCAGTATTTT. It yields the protein CASSYTDTQYF.

The V gene is TRBV4-3, the J gene TRBJ2-5, with a weak D call TRBD2 (8 bases). V lost 3 bases and J lost 0, with 17 bases in between. The germline V gene encodes CDR1 LGHNA and CDR2 YSLEER. This CDR3 has 17 amino acids. The CDR3 is CASSQGLGGGYQETQYF. The CDR3 DNA follows: TGCGCCAGCAGCCAGGGACTAGGGGGCGGGTACCAAGAGACCCAGTACTTC.

Only one count was recorded for this clone. This chain joins TRBV12-5 and TRBJ2-1; 10 positions agree with TRBD2. The germline V gene has CDR1 LGHNT and CDR2 FRNRAP. Trimming at V came to 5 bases and at J to 9 bases, leaving 4 bases not matched to a gene. The CDR3 consists of 13 residues. The chain's CDR3 is CASGGSGRSEQFF. DNA for the CDR3: TGTGCTAGTGGTGGTAGCGGGAGGAGTGAGCAGTTCTTC.

This clone was recorded a few times. J is TRBJ1-1 and V is TRBV11-3, with D tentatively TRBD1 (5 bases). The CDR3 has 13 amino acids. CDR1 is SGHNT, CDR2 YENEEA, per germline. Trimming took off 1 base at V and 6 bases at J, with 9 bases between the two ends. The CDR3 spells CASSLVSTAEAFF. DNA for the CDR3: TGTGCCAGCAGCTTAGTTTCGACAGCTGAAGCTTTCTTT.

In nucleotides, the CDR3 is TGTGCCAGCAGGGCGACTAGCGGGGGTTGGGAGACCCAGTACTTC. Encoded protein: CASRATSGGWETQYF. V is TRBV6-5 and J is TRBJ2-5, with 12 bases matching TRBD2. The V gene's germline CDR1 is MNHEY and CDR2 SVGAGI. Unmatched junction bases numbered 7, after V lost 6 bases and J lost 5 bases. The CDR3 extends over 15 amino acids.

This clone was recorded once. The chain couples TRBV18 to TRBJ2-1; a possible D gene is TRBD2 (6 bases). The CDR3 spans 14 residues. V shed 4 bases and J shed 6 bases, with 13 bases lying between them. Germline CDR1 KGHSH, CDR2 LQKENI. CDR3 amino acids: CASSQPGLPNEQFF. The CDR3 DNA reads as TGTGCCAGCTCACAGCCGGGACTCCCCAATGAGCAGTTCTTC.

This clone was observed a single time. The rearrangement joins TRBV7-9 to TRBJ1-1; possible D gene TRBD1, 6 bases. V was pared by 5 bases and J by 3 bases, with 13 bases between. This CDR3 spans 14 amino acids. Germline V gene lookup returns CDR1 SEHNR and CDR2 FQNEAQ (reference sequence). The DNA for the CDR3 is TGTGCCAGCAGCCGCATGGACAGTCACACTGAAGCTTTCTTT. Amino acid sequence: CASSRMDSHTEAFF.

The chain combines TRBV28 with TRBJ2-7; TRBD2 matches at 9 bases. The CDR3 length is 15 residues. Germline V gives CDR1 MDHEN, CDR2 SYDVKM. V lost 5 bases to trimming and J lost 5 bases; unmatched junction nucleotides: 10. Here the CDR3 reads CASSPVAGVRHEQYF. CDR3 sequence (DNA): TGTGCCAGCAGTCCCGTAGCGGGAGTTAGGCACGAGCAGTACTTC.

The chain carries TRBV27 and TRBJ2-2; TRBD1 is a possible D gene (5 bases). Trimming left V 6 bases short and J 7 bases short, with 15 bases between. The CDR3 length is 14 residues. The germline CDR1 and CDR2 sequences are MNHEY and SMNVEV (reference sequence). CDR3 amino acids: CASSLRQGSGELFF. Here the CDR3 DNA reads TGTGCCAGCAGCCTTCGGCAGGGTAGCGGGGAGCTGTTTTTT.

The rearrangement uses TRBV5-4 and TRBJ2-5; TRBD2 matches at 9 bases. Germline V CDR1 and CDR2: SGHNT, YYREEE (reference sequence). Trimming removed 4 bases from V and 4 bases from J; junction bases left unmatched: 5. This CDR3 has 14 residues. DNA for the CDR3: TGTGCCAGCAGCACGGGACTAGCAACAGAGACCCAGTACTTC. This translates into CASSTGLATETQYF.

This rearrangement joins TRBV3-1 (or the pseudogene TRBV3-2) to TRBJ1-3, with D possibly matching TRBD1 (6 bases). This CDR3 contains 14 residues. The V gene's germline CDR1 is LGHDT and CDR2 YNNKEL (reference sequence). V was cut by 4 bases and J by 4 bases, with 11 bases left in between. CDR3 nucleotide sequence: TGTGCCAGCAGCCTAGGGGGTCCGGGAAACACCATATATTTT. Protein: CASSLGGPGNTIYF.

The V and J genes are TRBV5-1 and TRBJ2-7; weak D call: TRBD1 (6 bases). The CDR3 is 14 amino acids. The ends were cut back, 4 bases at V and 11 bases at J, with 22 bases in the middle. CDR1 is SGHRS and CDR2 is YFSETQ in the germline V gene. The CDR3 region is CASSPLYPDRNEYF. CDR3 nucleotide sequence: TGCGCCAGCAGCCCCCTCTACCCAGACAGGAACGAGTACTTC.

The chain recombines TRBV3-1 (or the pseudogene TRBV3-2) with TRBJ2-5, with 11 nucleotides matching TRBD2. Germline trimming cut 4 bases from V and 5 bases from J; bases unmatched to any gene: 12. Germline CDR1 reads LGHDT; CDR2 reads YNNKEL (reference sequence). The CDR3 has 17 amino acids. CDR3 region: CASSLRALAGGPETQYF. Here the CDR3 DNA reads TGTGCCAGCAGCCTTAGGGCCTTAGCGGGGGGGCCGGAGACCCAGTACTTC.

This clone turned up a few times. V gene TRBV7-2 combines with J gene TRBJ1-5; D unresolved. The CDR3 sequence is 12 residues long. The ends were cut back, 1 base at V and 6 bases at J, with 4 bases in the middle. CDR1 is SGHTA and CDR2 is FQGNSA in the germline V gene. The CDR3 DNA reads TGTGCCAGCAGCTTAGATCGTCAGCCCCAGCATTTT. Translating it yields CASSLDRQPQHF.

The gene calls are TRBV5-1 and TRBJ2-2; TRBD1 agrees at 8 bases. This CDR3 contains 15 residues. The V gene's germline CDR1 is SGHRS and CDR2 YFSETQ. V shed 3 bases and J 2 bases; nucleotides not matched to a gene: 3. The CDR3 is CASSWTGTNTGELFF. DNA of the CDR3: TGCGCCAGCAGCTGGACAGGGACCAACACCGGGGAGCTGTTTTTT.

The V and J genes are TRBV3-1 (or the pseudogene TRBV3-2) and TRBJ2-7; 8 bases line up with TRBD1. This CDR3 comprises 15 residues. The ends lost 0 bases at V and 3 bases at J; junction bases unmatched: 4. Germline lookup yields CDR1 LGHDT and CDR2 YNNKEL (reference sequence). CDR3 bases: TGTGCCAGCAGCCAAGAACGGACAGGGAGCTACGAGCAGTACTTC. Translating gives CASSQERTGSYEQYF.

The V gene is TRBV29-1, the J gene TRBJ2-1; TRBD2 agrees at 7 bases. Germline values: CDR1 SQVTM, CDR2 ANQGSEA. The CDR3 consists of 16 residues. J was trimmed by 3 bases and V by 4 bases; bases with no gene match: 12. CDR3 sequence (DNA): TGCAGCGTTGGGCGGCGGGAGACGCCTGGCTACAATGAGCAGTTCTTC. Encoded protein: CSVGRRETPGYNEQFF.